Listed here are 3 T cell receptor beta chains from one sample, sequenced in a study of T cell repertoires in cytomegalovirus infection. These receptors lack a known antigen. TCRdb reanalysed the reads using MiXCR and keeps one entry per CDR3 protein. The data contain approximately 990,000 distinct CDR3 sequences, roughly 31% of them singletons. The input for sequencing was cultured CD8+ T cells from PBMCs, taken from culture after CMV antigen stimulation. These TCRs come from a human donor in good health (CMV status not recorded). Some clones in this sample may be carry-over from other donors' samples.

This chain links TRBV6-2 or TRBV6-3 with TRBJ2-5; D uncertain. This CDR3 is 12 amino acids long. CDR1 is MNHEY, CDR2 SVGEGT, per germline. Trimming removed 5 bases from V and 5 bases from J, with 9 bases in between. The DNA for the CDR3 is TGTGCCAGCAGTCCTCCTCTCGAGACCCAGTACTTC. It specifies CASSPPLETQYF.

V usage is TRBV6-1 and J usage is TRBJ2-7; D is undetermined. This CDR3 comprises 13 residues. The V end was cut by 1 base, the J end by 6 bases, with 10 bases between. The germline gives CDR1 MNHNS, CDR2 SASEGT. The CDR3 DNA reads TGTGCCAGCAGTGAAGGGCTCAAGTGCGAGCAGTACGTC. It is translated as CASSEGLKCEQYV.

The V and J genes are TRBV6-5 and TRBJ1-1; D remains ambiguous. The CDR3 totals 15 residues. Trimming shortened V by 4 bases and J by 0 bases, and 12 bases separated the two germline ends. Germline V gene data show CDR1 as MNHEY and CDR2 as SVGAGI. In DNA form, the CDR3 reads TGTGCCAGCAGTTTATACTCGGATCTGAACACTGAAGCTTTCTTT. Protein product: CASSLYSDLNTEAFF.